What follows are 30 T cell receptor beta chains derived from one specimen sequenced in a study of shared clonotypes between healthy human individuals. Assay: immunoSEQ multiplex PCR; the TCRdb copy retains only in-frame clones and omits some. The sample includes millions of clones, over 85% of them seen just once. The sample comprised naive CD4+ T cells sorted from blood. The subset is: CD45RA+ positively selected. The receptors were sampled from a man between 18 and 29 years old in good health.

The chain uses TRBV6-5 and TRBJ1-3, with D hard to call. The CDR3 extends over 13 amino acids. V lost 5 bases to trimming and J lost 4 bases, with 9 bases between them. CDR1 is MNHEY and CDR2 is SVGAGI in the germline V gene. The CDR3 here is CASSPPGGNTIYF. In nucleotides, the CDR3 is TGTGCCAGCAGTCCCCCCGGGGGAAACACCATATATTTT.

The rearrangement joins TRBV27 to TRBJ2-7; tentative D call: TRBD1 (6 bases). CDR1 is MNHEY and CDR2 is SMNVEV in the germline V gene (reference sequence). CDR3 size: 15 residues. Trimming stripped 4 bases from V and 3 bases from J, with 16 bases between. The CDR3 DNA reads TGTGCCAGCAGTTCCGCAGGGGTCCGAAGCTACGAGCAGTACTTC. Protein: CASSSAGVRSYEQYF.

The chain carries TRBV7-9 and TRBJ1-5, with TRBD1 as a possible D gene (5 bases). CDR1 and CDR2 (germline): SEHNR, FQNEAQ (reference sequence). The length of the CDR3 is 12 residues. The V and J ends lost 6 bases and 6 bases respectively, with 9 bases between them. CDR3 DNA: TGTGCCAGCAGTCGGGACGGTCAGCCCCAGCATTTT. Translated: CASSRDGQPQHF.

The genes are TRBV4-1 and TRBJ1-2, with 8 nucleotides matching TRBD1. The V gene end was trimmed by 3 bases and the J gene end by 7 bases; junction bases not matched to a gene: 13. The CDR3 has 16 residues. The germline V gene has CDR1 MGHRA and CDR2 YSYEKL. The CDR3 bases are TGCGCCAGCAGCCATCCTGAAGCAGGGGGCGCAGGTGGCTACACCTTC. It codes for CASSHPEAGGAGGYTF.

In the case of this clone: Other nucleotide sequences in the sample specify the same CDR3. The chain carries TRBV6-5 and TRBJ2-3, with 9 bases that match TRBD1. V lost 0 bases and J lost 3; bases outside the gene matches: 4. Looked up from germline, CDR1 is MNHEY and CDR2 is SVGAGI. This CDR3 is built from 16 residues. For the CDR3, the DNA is TGTGCCAGCAGTTACTCGGGACAGGGCGGAACAGATACGCAGTATTTT. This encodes CASSYSGQGGTDTQYF.

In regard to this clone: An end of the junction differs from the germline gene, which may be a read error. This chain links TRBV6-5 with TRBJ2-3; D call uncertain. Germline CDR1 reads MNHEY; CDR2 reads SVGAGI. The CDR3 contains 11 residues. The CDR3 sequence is CASSTGKGRLF. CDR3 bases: TGTGCCAGCAGTACCGGAAAGGGCCGACTTTTT.

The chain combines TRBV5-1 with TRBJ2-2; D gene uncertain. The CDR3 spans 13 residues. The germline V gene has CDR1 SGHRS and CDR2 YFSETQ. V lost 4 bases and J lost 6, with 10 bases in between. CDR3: CASSPDGSGELFF. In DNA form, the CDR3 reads TGCGCCAGCAGCCCGGACGGCTCCGGGGAGCTGTTTTTT.

The CDR3 DNA sequence: TGTGCCAGTAGTATAGGGGGACTCGCAGGAGGCGCTTTCTTT. It codes for CASSIGGLAGGAFF. V gene TRBV19 combines with J gene TRBJ1-1; possible D gene TRBD1, 5 bases. The germline V gene has CDR1 LNHDA and CDR2 SQIVND (reference sequence). The CDR3 length is 14 residues. V lost 1 base to trimming and J lost 11 bases, with 17 bases between them. Drawing the rest from reference TRBV19 and TRBJ1-1, the complete variable domain is DGGITQSPKYLFRKEGQNVTLSCEQNLNHDAMYWYRQDPGQGLRLIYYSQIVNDFQKGDIAEGYSVSREKKESFPLTVTSAQKNPTAFYLCASSIGGLAGGAFFGQGTRLTVV.

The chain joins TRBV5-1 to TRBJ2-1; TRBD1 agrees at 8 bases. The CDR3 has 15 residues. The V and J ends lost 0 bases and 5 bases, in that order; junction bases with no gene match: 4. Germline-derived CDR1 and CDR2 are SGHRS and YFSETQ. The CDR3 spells CASSLGTGTHNEQFF. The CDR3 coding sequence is TGCGCCAGCAGCTTGGGGACAGGGACACACAATGAGCAGTTCTTC.

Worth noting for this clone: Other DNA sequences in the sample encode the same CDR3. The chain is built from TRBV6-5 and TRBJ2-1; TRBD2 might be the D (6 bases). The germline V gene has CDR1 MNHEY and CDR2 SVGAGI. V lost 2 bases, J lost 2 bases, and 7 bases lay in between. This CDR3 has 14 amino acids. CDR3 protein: CASSYGGTYNEQFF. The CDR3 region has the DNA TGTGCCAGCAGTTACGGCGGGACCTACAATGAGCAGTTCTTC.

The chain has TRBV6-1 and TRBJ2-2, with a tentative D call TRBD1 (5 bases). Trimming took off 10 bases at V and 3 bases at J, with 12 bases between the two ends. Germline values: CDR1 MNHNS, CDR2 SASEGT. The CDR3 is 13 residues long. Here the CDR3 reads CATRQTYTGELFF. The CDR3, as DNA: TGTGCCACGCGACAGACTTACACCGGGGAGCTGTTTTTT.

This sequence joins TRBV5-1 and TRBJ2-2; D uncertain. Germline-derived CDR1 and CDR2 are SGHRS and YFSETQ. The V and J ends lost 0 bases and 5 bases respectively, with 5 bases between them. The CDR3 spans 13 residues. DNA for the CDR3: TGCGCCAGCAGCTTGGCTCGAACCGGGGAGCTGTTTTTT. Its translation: CASSLARTGELFF.

Here the CDR3 reads CASSRDYGTDTQYF. The CDR3 DNA follows: TGTGCCAGCAGTCGGGACTACGGCACAGATACGCAGTATTTT. The chain carries TRBV6-6 and TRBJ2-3, with TRBD2 matching over 7 bases. Germline values: CDR1 MNHNY, CDR2 SVGAGI (reference sequence). The CDR3 loop spans 14 amino acids. Trimming removed 5 bases from V and 1 base from J; junction bases left unmatched: 3.

CDR3 sequence (DNA): TGTGCCAGCAGTTTAGGGCGGTCCGTCTCTGGAAACACCATATATTTT. This codes for CASSLGRSVSGNTIYF. V usage is TRBV28 and J usage is TRBJ1-3, with unresolved D. The CDR3 runs 16 residues. V dropped 2 bases and J dropped 0 bases, with 11 bases sitting between them. From germline, CDR1 is MDHEN and CDR2 SYDVKM.

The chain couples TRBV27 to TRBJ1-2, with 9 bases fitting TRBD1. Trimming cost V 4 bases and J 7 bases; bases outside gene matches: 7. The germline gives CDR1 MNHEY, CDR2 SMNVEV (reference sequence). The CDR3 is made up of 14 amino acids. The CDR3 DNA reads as TGTGCCAGCAGTTCCCGGGACAGGGTTGGTGGCTACACCTTC. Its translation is CASSSRDRVGGYTF.

The CDR3 sequence is CASLKGGGGQGEQFF. The DNA for the CDR3 is TGTGCCTCCCTCAAGGGTGGCGGGGGTCAGGGTGAGCAGTTCTTC. V is TRBV10-3 and J is TRBJ2-1; TRBD2 aligns across 7 bases. This CDR3 comprises 15 residues. CDR1 and CDR2 (germline): ENHRY, SYGVKD. With 11 bases clipped from V and 9 bases from J, the junction kept 19 bases outside the gene matches.

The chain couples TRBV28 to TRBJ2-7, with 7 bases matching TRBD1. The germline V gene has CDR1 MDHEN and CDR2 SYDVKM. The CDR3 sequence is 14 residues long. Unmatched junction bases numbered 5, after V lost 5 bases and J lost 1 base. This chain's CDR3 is CASSRGGQSYEQYF. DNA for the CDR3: TGTGCCAGCAGTCGAGGGGGACAGTCCTACGAGCAGTACTTC.

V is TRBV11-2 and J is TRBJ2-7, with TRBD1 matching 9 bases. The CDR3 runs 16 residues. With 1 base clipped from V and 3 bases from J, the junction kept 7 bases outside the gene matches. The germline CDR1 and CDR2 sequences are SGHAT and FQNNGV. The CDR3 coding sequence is TGTGCCAGCAGCTTAGGGGTTGGGACAGGGATCTACGAGCAGTACTTC. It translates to CASSLGVGTGIYEQYF.

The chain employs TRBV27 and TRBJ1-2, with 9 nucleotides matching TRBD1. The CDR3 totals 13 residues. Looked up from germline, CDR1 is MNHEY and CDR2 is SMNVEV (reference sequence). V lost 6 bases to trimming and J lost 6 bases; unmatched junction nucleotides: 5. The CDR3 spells CASRPGTGNGYTF. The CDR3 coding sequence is TGTGCCAGCAGGCCCGGGACAGGGAATGGCTACACCTTC.

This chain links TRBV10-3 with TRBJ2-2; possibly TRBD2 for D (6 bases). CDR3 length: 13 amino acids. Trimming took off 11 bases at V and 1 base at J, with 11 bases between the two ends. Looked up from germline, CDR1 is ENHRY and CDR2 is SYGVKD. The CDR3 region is CAGGILNTGELFF. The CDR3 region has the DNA TGTGCCGGAGGGATTTTGAACACCGGGGAGCTGTTTTTT.

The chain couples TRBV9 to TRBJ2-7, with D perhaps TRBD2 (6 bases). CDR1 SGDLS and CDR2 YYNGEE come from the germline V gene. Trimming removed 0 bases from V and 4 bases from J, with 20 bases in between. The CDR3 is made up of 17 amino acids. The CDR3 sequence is CASSVEPQVGGGYEQYF. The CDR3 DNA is TGTGCCAGCAGCGTAGAACCCCAGGTCGGGGGTGGGTACGAGCAGTACTTC. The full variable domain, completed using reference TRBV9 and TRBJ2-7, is DSGVTQTPKHLITATGQRVTLRCSPRSGDLSVYWYQQSLDQGLQFLIQYYNGEERAKGNILERFSAQQFPDLHSELNLSSLELGDSALYFCASSVEPQVGGGYEQYFGPGTRLTVT.

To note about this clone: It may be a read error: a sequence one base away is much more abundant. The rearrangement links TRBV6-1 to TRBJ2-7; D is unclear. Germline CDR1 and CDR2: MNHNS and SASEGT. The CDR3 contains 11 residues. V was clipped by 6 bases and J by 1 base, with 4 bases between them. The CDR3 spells CASRLSYEQYF. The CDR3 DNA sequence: TGTGCCAGCAGATTATCCTACGAGCAGTACTTC.

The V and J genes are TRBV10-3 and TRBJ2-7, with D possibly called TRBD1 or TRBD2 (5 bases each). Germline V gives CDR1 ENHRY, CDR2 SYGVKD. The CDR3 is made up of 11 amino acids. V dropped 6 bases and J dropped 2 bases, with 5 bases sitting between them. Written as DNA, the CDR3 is TGTGCCATCAGGGGACCCTACGAGCAGTACTTC. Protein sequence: CAIRGPYEQYF.

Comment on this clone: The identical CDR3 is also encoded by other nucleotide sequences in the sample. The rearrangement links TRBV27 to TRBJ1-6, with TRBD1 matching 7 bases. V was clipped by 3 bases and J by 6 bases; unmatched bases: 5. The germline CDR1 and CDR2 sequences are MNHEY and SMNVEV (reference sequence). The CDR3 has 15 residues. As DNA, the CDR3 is TGTGCCAGCAGTTTCGTGGGACAGATTAATTCACCCCTCCACTTT. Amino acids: CASSFVGQINSPLHF.

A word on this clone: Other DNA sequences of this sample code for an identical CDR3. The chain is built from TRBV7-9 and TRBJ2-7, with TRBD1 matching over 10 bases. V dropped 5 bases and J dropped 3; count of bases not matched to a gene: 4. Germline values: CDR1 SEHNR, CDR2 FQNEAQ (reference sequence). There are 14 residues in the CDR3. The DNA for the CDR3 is TGTGCCAGCAGCCCGAGGACAGGGGGCTACGAGCAGTACTTC. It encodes CASSPRTGGYEQYF.

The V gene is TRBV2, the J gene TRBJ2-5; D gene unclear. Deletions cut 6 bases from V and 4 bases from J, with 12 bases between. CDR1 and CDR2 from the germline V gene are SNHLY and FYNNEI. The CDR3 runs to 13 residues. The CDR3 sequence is CASRVAGIETQYF. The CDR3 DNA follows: TGTGCCAGCAGAGTGGCCGGTATAGAGACCCAGTACTTC.

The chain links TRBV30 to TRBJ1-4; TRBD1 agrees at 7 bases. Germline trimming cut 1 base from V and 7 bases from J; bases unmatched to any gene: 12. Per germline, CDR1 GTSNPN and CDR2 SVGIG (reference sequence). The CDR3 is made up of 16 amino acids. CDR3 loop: CAWSEGPGTDLEKLFF. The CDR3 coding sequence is TGTGCCTGGAGTGAAGGGCCCGGGACAGACCTTGAAAAACTGTTTTTT.

DNA of the CDR3: TGTGCTAGTGGTTTGGTCGGACAGGTCATTAATCAGCCCCAGCATTTT. Its translation: CASGLVGQVINQPQHF. This chain uses TRBV12-5 with TRBJ1-5; TRBD1 aligns across 7 bases. The CDR3 is 16 amino acids. CDR1 and CDR2 from the germline V gene are LGHNT and FRNRAP. V dropped 0 bases and J dropped 4; count of bases not matched to a gene: 6.

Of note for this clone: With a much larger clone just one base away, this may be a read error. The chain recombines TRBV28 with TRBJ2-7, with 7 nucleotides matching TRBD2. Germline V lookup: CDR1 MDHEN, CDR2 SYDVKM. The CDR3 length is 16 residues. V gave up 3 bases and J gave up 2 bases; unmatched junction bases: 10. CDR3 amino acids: CASSLPGLTGAYEQYF. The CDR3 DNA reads TGTGCCAGCAGTTTGCCGGGACTAACGGGGGCCTACGAGCAGTACTTC.

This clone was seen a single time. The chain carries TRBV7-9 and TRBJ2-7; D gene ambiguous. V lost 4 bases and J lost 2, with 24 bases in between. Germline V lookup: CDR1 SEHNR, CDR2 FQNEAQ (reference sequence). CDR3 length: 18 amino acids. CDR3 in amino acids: CASSSLPGGPYGTYEQYF. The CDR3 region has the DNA TGTGCCAGCAGCTCCCTCCCCGGTGGTCCCTACGGAACCTACGAGCAGTACTTC.